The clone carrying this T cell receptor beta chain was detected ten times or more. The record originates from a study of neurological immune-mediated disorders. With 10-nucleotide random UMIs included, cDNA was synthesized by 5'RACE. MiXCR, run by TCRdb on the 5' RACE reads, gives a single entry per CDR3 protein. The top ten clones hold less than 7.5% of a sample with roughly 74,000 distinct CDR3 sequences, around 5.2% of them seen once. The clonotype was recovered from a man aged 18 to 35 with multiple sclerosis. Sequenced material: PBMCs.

This CDR3 reads CASSQGGGVYEQFF. In DNA, the CDR3 is TGTGCCAGCAGCCAAGGCGGGGGGGTCTATGAGCAGTTCTTC. This chain joins TRBV4-2 and TRBJ2-1, with TRBD2 identical over 9 bases. Per germline, CDR1 LGHNA and CDR2 YNFKEQ. V shed 1 base, J shed 8 bases, and the junction held 3 bases outside the gene matches. The CDR3 covers 14 residues.